This TCR beta chain was recovered during a study of T cells in Graves' hyperthyroidism and ophthalmopathy. Amplified TCR beta CDR3 regions came from RNA transcripts. The TCR CDR3 first-round RT-PCR relied on the HTBI primer set. TCRdb re-called the multiplex PCR reads with MiXCR, one entry per CDR3 protein. This table has about 520,000 distinct CDR3 sequences, less than 25% appearing once. CDR1 and CDR2 from the germline V gene are DFQATT and SNEGSKA (reference sequence). Deletions cut 4 bases from V and 4 bases from J, with 7 bases between. The CDR3 totals 11 residues. V usage is TRBV20-1 and J usage is TRBJ1-1, with D uncertain. The sequenced material came from blood. This TCR came from a man between 18 and 29 years old with Graves' hyperthyroidism. CDR3 loop: CSATVGTEAFF. DNA for the CDR3: TGCAGTGCTACCGTTGGCACTGAAGCTTTCTTT.